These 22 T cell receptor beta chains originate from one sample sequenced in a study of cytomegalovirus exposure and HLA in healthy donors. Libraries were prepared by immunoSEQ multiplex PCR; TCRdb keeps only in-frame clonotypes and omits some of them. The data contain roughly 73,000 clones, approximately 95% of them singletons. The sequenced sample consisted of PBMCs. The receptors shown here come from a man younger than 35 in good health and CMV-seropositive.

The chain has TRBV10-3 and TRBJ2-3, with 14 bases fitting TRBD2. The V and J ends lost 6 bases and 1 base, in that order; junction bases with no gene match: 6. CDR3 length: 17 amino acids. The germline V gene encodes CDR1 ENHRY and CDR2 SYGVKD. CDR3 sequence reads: CAISGGLAGGGTDTQYF. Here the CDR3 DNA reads TGTGCCATCAGCGGCGGACTAGCGGGAGGCGGCACAGATACGCAGTATTTT.

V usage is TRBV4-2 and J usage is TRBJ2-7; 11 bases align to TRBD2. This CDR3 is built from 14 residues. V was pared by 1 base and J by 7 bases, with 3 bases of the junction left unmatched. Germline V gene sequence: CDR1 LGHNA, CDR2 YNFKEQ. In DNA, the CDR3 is TGTGCCAGCAGCCAAGGCCCTAGCGGGGGGGAGCAGTACTTC. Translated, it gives CASSQGPSGGEQYF.

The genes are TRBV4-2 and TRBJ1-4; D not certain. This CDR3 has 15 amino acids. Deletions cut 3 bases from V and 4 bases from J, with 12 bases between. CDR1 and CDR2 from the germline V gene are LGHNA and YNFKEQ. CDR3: CASSHAEVFNEKLFF. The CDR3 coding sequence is TGTGCCAGCAGCCATGCAGAGGTATTTAATGAAAAACTGTTTTTT.

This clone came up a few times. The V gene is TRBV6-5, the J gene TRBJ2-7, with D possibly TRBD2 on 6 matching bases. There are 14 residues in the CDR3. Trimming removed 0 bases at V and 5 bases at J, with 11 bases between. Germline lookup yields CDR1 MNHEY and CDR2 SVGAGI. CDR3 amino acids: CASSYSWGVHEQYF. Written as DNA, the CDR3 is TGTGCCAGCAGTTACTCGTGGGGGGTCCACGAGCAGTACTTC.

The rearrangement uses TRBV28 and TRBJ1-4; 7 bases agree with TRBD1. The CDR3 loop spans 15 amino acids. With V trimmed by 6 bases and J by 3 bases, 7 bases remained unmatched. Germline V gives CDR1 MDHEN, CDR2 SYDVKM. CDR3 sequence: CASRYTGTANEKLFF. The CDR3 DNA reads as TGTGCCAGCAGGTATACCGGGACAGCTAATGAAAAACTGTTTTTT.

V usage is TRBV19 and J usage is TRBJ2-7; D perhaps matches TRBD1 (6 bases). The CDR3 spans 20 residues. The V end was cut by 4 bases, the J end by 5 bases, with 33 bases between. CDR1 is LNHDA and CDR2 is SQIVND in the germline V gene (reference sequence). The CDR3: CASSTELADWTVVASNEQYF. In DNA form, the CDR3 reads TGTGCCAGTAGTACGGAACTGGCCGACTGGACAGTGGTGGCGAGTAACGAGCAGTACTTC.

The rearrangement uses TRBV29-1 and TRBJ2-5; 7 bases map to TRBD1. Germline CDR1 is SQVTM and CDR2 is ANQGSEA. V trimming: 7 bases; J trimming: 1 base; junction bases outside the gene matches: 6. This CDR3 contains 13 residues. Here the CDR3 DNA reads TGCAGCGCTGGGGGACAGCCCCAAGAGACCCAGTACTTC. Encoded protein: CSAGGQPQETQYF.

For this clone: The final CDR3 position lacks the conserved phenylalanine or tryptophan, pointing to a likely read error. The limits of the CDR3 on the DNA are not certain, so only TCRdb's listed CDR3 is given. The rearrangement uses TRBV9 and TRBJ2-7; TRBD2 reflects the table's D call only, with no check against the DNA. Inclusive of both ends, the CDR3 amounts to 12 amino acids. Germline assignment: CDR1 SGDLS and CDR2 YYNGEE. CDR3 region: CASSVVQREMSL.

This CDR3 reads CASSSFLGGLAGVGEQFF. The CDR3 nucleotides are TGTGCCAGCAGCTCCTTTTTGGGGGGACTAGCGGGAGTAGGGGAGCAGTTCTTC. This chain joins TRBV5-6 and TRBJ2-1; 14 positions match TRBD2. From germline, CDR1 is SGHDT and CDR2 YYEEEE. V shed 3 bases, J shed 10 bases, and the junction held 15 bases outside the gene matches. This CDR3 has 18 residues.

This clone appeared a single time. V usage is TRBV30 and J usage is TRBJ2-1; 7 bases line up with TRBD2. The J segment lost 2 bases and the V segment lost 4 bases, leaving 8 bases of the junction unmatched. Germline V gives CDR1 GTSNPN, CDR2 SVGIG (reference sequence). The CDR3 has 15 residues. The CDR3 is CAWIAGAGTYNEQFF. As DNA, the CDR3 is TGTGCCTGGATCGCTGGAGCGGGGACCTACAATGAGCAGTTCTTC.

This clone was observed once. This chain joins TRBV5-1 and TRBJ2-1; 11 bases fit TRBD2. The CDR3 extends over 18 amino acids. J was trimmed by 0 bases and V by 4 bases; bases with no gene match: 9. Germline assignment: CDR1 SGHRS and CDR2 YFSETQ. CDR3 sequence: CASSLPGTSGSSYNEQFF. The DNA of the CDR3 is TGCGCCAGCAGCCTTCCCGGGACTAGCGGAAGCTCCTACAATGAGCAGTTCTTC.

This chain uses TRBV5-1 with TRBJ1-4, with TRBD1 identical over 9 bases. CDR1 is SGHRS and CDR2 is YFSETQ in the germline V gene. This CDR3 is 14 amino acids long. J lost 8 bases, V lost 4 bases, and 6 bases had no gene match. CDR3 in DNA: TGCGCCAGCAGCCCGGGACAGGGCCGAGAAAAACTGTTTTTT. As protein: CASSPGQGREKLFF. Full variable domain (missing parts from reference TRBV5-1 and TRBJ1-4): KAGVTQTPRYLIKTRGQQVTLSCSPISGHRSVSWYQQTPGQGLQFLFEYFSETQRNKGNFPGRFSGRQFSNSRSEMNVSTLELGDSALYLCASSPGQGREKLFFGSGTQLSVL.

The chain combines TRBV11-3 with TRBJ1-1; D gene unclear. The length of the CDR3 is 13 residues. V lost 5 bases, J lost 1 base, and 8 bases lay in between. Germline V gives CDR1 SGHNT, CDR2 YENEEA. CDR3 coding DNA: TGTGCCAGCAGCGATGACACGAACACTGAAGCTTTCTTT. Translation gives CASSDDTNTEAFF.

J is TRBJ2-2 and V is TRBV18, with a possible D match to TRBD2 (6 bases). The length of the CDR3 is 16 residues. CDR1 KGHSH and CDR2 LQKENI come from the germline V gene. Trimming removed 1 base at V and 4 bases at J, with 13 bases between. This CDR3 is CASSPLSGAGTGELFF. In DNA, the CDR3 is TGTGCCAGCTCACCACTGTCGGGAGCGGGCACCGGGGAGCTGTTTTTT.

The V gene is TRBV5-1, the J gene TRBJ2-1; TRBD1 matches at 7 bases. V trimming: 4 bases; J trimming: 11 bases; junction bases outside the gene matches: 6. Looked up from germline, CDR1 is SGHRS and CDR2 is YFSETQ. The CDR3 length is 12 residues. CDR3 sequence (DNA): TGCGCCAGCAGCACCGGGACAGCCAAGCAGTTCTTC. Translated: CASSTGTAKQFF. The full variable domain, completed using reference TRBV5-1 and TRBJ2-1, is KAGVTQTPRYLIKTRGQQVTLSCSPISGHRSVSWYQQTPGQGLQFLFEYFSETQRNKGNFPGRFSGRQFSNSRSEMNVSTLELGDSALYLCASSTGTAKQFFGPGTRLTVL.

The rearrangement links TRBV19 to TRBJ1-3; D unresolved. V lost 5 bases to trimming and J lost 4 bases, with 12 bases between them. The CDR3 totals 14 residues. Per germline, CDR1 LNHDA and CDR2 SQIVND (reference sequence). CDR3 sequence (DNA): TGTGCCAGTAGTTTCACGGGTTCCGGAAACACCATATATTTT. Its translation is CASSFTGSGNTIYF.

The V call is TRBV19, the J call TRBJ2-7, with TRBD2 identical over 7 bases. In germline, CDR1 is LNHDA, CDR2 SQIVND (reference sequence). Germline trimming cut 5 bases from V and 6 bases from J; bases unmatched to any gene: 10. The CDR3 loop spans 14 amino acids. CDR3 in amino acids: CASSGREPPPEQYF. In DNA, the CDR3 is TGTGCCAGTAGTGGGCGGGAGCCACCCCCCGAGCAGTACTTC.

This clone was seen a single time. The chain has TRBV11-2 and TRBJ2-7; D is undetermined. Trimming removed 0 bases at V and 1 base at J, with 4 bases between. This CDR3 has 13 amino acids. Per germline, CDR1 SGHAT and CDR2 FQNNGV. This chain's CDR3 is CASSLDTSYEQYF. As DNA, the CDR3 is TGTGCCAGCAGCTTAGATACTTCCTACGAGCAGTACTTC.

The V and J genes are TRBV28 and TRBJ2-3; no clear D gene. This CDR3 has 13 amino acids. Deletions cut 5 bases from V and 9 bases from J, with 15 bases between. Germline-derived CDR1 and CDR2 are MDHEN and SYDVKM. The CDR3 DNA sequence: TGTGCCAGCAGTCCCCCCGTCGACGGGACGCAGTATTTT. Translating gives CASSPPVDGTQYF.

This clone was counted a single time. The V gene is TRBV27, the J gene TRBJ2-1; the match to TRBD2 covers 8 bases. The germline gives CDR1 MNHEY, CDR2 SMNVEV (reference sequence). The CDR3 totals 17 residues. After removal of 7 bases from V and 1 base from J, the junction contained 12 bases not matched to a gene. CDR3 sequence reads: CASTPGGGGLSYNEQFF. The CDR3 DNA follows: TGTGCCAGCACCCCCGGGGGGGGAGGGCTTTCCTACAATGAGCAGTTCTTC.

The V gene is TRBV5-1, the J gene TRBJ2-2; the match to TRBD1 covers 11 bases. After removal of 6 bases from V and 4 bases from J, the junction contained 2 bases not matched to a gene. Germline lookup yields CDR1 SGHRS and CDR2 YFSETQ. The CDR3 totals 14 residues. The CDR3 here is CASMGQGVTGELFF. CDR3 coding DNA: TGCGCCAGCATGGGACAGGGGGTCACCGGGGAGCTGTTTTTT.

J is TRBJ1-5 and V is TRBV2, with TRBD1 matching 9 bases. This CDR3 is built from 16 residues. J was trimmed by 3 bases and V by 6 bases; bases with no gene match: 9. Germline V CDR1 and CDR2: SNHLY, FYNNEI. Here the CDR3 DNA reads TGTGCCAGCAGGATACCCGGGACAGGGCACAATCAGCCCCAGCATTTT. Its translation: CASRIPGTGHNQPQHF. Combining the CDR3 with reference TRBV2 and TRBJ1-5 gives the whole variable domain EPEVTQTPSHQVTQMGQEVILRCVPISNHLYFYWYRQILGQKVEFLVSFYNNEISEKSEIFDDQFSVERPDGSNFTLKIRSTKLEDSAMYFCASRIPGTGHNQPQHFGDGTRLSIL.